This is a list of T cell receptor beta chains from one sample in a study of blood T cell repertoires in COVID-19. The protocol was immunoSEQ multiplex PCR, while the TCRdb copy is restricted to in-frame clones and leaves out a portion. The table has approximately 300,000 clones, around 80% seen once. Material for sequencing was peripheral blood. The receptors here all came from a woman between 50 and 59 years old with acute or convalescent COVID-19. The CDR3 runs from the conserved cysteine through the conserved F or W. A D gene is named only where the DNA matches it firmly. Clone sizes are given selectively: once, few, many, or a class where the clone is expanded.

J: TRBJ2-3
size: NA
D: NA
V: TRBV6-2/TRBV6-3
DNA: TGTGCCAGCACCCCCAGGGGCGACACAGATACGCAGTATTTT
CDR3: CASTPRGDTDTQYF

J: TRBJ2-2
size: NA
D: NA
V: TRBV4-2
DNA: TGTGCCAGCAGCCAAGATAGGAGGTCCGGGGAGCTGTTTTTT
CDR3: CASSQDRRSGELFF

J: TRBJ2-1
size: NA
D: TRBD2
V: TRBV7-2
DNA: TGTGCCAGCAGCTTTTCCAGACTAGCGGGGGTTAAATACAATGAGCAGTTCTTC
CDR3: CASSFSRLAGVKYNEQFF

J: TRBJ2-5
size: NA
D: NA
V: TRBV18
DNA: TGTGCCAGCTCACCACTTTCGGGGGAACAAGAGACCCAGTACTTC
CDR3: CASSPLSGEQETQYF

J: TRBJ2-2
size: few
D: NA
V: TRBV5-1
DNA: TGCGCCAGCAGCTATGACACAGGGAACACCGGGGAGCTGTTTTTT
CDR3: CASSYDTGNTGELFF

J: TRBJ2-5
size: NA
D: TRBD1
V: TRBV7-2
DNA: TGTGCCAGCAGCAGACAGGGGGGTTGGCAAGAGACCCAGTACTTC
CDR3: CASSRQGGWQETQYF

J: TRBJ2-5
size: NA
D: TRBD2
V: TRBV7-6
DNA: TGTGCCAGCAGCTTAGGCGGGGGGGTAGAGACCCAGTACTTC
CDR3: CASSLGGGVETQYF

J: TRBJ1-6
size: NA
D: TRBD1
V: TRBV7-2
DNA: TGTGCCAGCAGCTTCCTCGGACAGGTCAATTCACCCCTCCACTTT
CDR3: CASSFLGQVNSPLHF

J: TRBJ2-6
size: NA
D: TRBD1
V: TRBV6-1
DNA: TGTGCCAGCAGTGAATCAGGGGGCTCTGGGGCCAACGTCCTGACTTTC
CDR3: CASSESGGSGANVLTF

J: TRBJ1-1
size: NA
D: TRBD1
V: TRBV11-2
DNA: TGTGCCAGCAGGACGCCGGGACAGACGAACACTGAAGCTTTCTTT
CDR3: CASRTPGQTNTEAFF

J: TRBJ2-5
size: NA
D: NA
V: TRBV3-1/TRBV3-2
DNA: TGTGCCAGCAGCCCCTCCGGTGGGACCCAGTACTTC
CDR3: CASSPSGGTQYF

J: TRBJ1-3
size: NA
D: NA
V: TRBV11-2
DNA: TGTGCCACCAGGTCTGTCTCTGGAAACACCATATATTTT
CDR3: CATRSVSGNTIYF

J: TRBJ2-4
size: NA
D: TRBD2
V: TRBV4-2
DNA: TGTGCCAGCAGCCAAGGGCTAGCGGGGGTTCAGTACTTC
CDR3: CASSQGLAGVQYF

J: TRBJ2-5
size: NA
D: NA
V: TRBV5-6
DNA: TGTGCCAGCAGCTTGTTCAAAGAGACCCAGTACTTC
CDR3: CASSLFKETQYF

J: TRBJ1-1
size: NA
D: NA
V: TRBV27
DNA: TGTGCCAGCAGTCCCCGCGTGAACACTGAAGCTTTCTTT
CDR3: CASSPRVNTEAFF

J: TRBJ2-3
size: NA
D: TRBD1
V: TRBV5-1
DNA: TGCGCCAGCAGCTCCTCGGGACAGAGGAGCACAGATACGCAGTATTTT
CDR3: CASSSSGQRSTDTQYF

J: TRBJ2-3
size: NA
D: NA
V: TRBV5-4
DNA: TGTGCCAGCAGCCCAGGGCTCGAGACGCAGTATTTT
CDR3: CASSPGLETQYF

J: TRBJ2-7
size: NA
D: TRBD1
V: TRBV4-3
DNA: TGCGCCAGCAGCCAAGAGACAGGGGCGAACGAGCAGTACTTC
CDR3: CASSQETGANEQYF

J: TRBJ1-4
size: NA
D: TRBD1
V: TRBV15
DNA: TGTGCCACCAGCAGAGGAGGGACAGGGGATGAAAAACTGTTTTTT
CDR3: CATSRGGTGDEKLFF